Listed below are T cell receptor beta chains from one sample, sequenced in a study of T cells after posttransplantation cyclophosphamide. Produced via immunoSEQ multiplex PCR; TCRdb's table is partial and in-frame only. The table has some 45,000 clones, 90% seen once. The specimen comprised PBMCs, sampled about 60 days after allogeneic stem cell transplant with posttransplant cyclophosphamide. Receptor source: a male patient in his sixties or seventies who received an allogeneic stem cell transplant from a related donor and was CMV-positive. Some of these T cells may belong to the graft donor. Both conserved end residues are part of each CDR3. The D gene is left open where the match is weak. Where a row states a size, it is once, few, many or the class of an expanded clone; other rows omit it.

TRBJ1-6,TRBV15,.,.,CATSRDQEGSPLHF,TGTGCCACCAGCAGAGATCAGGAGGGTTCACCCCTCCACTTT
TRBJ2-7,TRBV6-1,.,TRBD1,CASGEGQHPLYEQYF,TGTGCCAGCGGTGAGGGACAGCATCCTCTGTACGAGCAGTACTTC
TRBJ1-5,TRBV10-3,.,.,CAISQDLDQPQHF,TGTGCCATCAGTCAAGACTTGGATCAGCCCCAGCATTTT
TRBJ1-2,TRBV5-1,.,TRBD1,CASSRRGTGEAGYTF,TGCGCCAGCAGCAGACGCGGGACAGGGGAGGCGGGCTACACCTTC
TRBJ2-3,TRBV4-1,.,.,CASSPWGASTDTQYF,TGCGCCAGCAGCCCCTGGGGAGCTAGCACAGATACGCAGTATTTT
TRBJ1-1,TRBV27,.,.,CASSGGTEAFF,TGTGCCAGCAGTGGCGGCACTGAAGCTTTCTTT
TRBJ1-5,TRBV6-6,.,.,CASRRDGNQPQHF,TGTGCCAGCCGACGGGATGGCAATCAGCCCCAGCATTTT
TRBJ1-1,TRBV5-1,.,.,CASTGAGQNEAFF,TGCGCCAGCACCGGCGCCGGACAGAATGAAGCTTTCTTT
TRBJ2-2,TRBV7-9,.,TRBD1,CASSPTGGTGELFF,TGTGCCAGCAGCCCGACAGGGGGGACCGGGGAGCTGTTTTTT
TRBJ1-1,TRBV27,.,TRBD1,CASSFSGQGSEAFF,TGTGCCAGCAGTTTTTCGGGACAGGGGTCTGAAGCTTTCTTT
TRBJ1-1,TRBV28,.,TRBD1,CASSVRQGNTEAFF,TGTGCCAGCAGTGTACGACAGGGGAACACTGAAGCTTTCTTT
TRBJ1-1,TRBV7-9,.,.,CASSFSVNTEAFF,TGTGCCAGCAGCTTCAGTGTGAACACTGAAGCTTTCTTT
TRBJ2-2,TRBV7-9,.,TRBD2,CASSLKGLAFTGELFF,TGTGCCAGCAGCTTAAAGGGACTAGCCTTCACCGGGGAGCTGTTTTTT
TRBJ2-7,TRBV5-1,.,TRBD1,CASSLAKGPGTGGHEQYF,TGCGCCAGCAGCTTGGCCAAGGGGCCAGGGACAGGGGGCCACGAGCAGTACTTC
TRBJ2-6,TRBV2,.,.,CARQDFSGANVLTF,TGTGCCAGACAAGACTTCTCTGGGGCCAACGTCCTGACTTTC
TRBJ1-2,TRBV19,.,.,CASSNPVGTFFHGYTF,TGTGCCAGTAGCAATCCAGTGGGGACATTCTTTCATGGCTACACCTTC
TRBJ1-2,TRBV6-6,.,.,CASRPGLAYGYTF,TGTGCCAGCCGCCCGGGGTTGGCCTATGGCTACACCTTC
TRBJ2-7,TRBV30,once,TRBD1,CAWSPSPQGVGYEQYF,TGTGCCTGGAGTCCCTCTCCTCAGGGGGTGGGCTACGAGCAGTACTTC
TRBJ1-2,TRBV14,.,.,CASSPGQGGEYGYTF,TGTGCCAGCAGCCCCGGGCAGGGAGGAGAATATGGCTACACCTTC
TRBJ1-5,TRBV7-8,.,TRBD1,CASSFKRQGGQPQHF,TGTGCCAGCAGCTTTAAGCGACAGGGCGGCCAGCCCCAGCATTTT
TRBJ1-1,TRBV10-1,.,TRBD1,CASSERVTGSTEAFF,TGCGCCAGCAGTGAGCGAGTGACAGGGAGTACTGAAGCTTTCTTT
TRBJ1-1,TRBV6-5,.,.,CASSYSVNTEAFF,TGTGCCAGCAGTTATTCCGTGAACACTGAAGCTTTCTTT
TRBJ2-5,TRBV29-1,few,.,CSVRGGEETQYF,TGCAGCGTTCGGGGTGGCGAAGAGACCCAGTACTTC
TRBJ1-4,TRBV2,few,TRBD1,CASSETGVREKLFF,TGTGCCAGCAGTGAGACAGGGGTGAGGGAAAAACTGTTTTTT
TRBJ2-6,TRBV5-1,once,.,CASSVTGRTGANVLTF,TGCGCCAGCAGCGTGACAGGACGAACTGGGGCCAACGTCCTGACTTTC
TRBJ2-7,TRBV19,.,.,CASSYGTLTYEQYF,TGTGCCAGTAGTTACGGGACACTTACCTACGAGCAGTACTTC
TRBJ1-1,TRBV5-6,.,TRBD1,CASSWRTGRVFTEAFF,TGTGCCAGCAGCTGGAGGACAGGGCGAGTTTTTACTGAAGCTTTCTTT
TRBJ1-5,TRBV7-2,.,.,CASSLSRGIQPQHF,TGTGCCAGCAGCTTATCCAGGGGAATTCAGCCCCAGCATTTT
TRBJ1-2,TRBV6-1,.,.,CASLEFGGYTF,TGTGCCAGCTTAGAGTTCGGGGGCTACACCTTC
TRBJ1-1,TRBV30,.,.,CAWSSWGPKNTEAFF,TGTGCCTGGAGTTCTTGGGGGCCGAAAAACACTGAAGCTTTCTTT
TRBJ1-2,TRBV6-1,.,.,CASSEWGGDGYTF,TGTGCCAGCAGTGAATGGGGGGGCGATGGCTACACCTTC
TRBJ2-7,TRBV5-6,.,.,CASSLFSALVAHEQYF,TGTGCCAGCAGCTTGTTCAGTGCGCTAGTCGCCCACGAGCAGTACTTC
TRBJ1-1,TRBV11-2,.,.,CASSTRTGTHTEAFF,TGTGCCAGCAGCACCAGGACTGGCACACACACTGAAGCTTTCTTT
TRBJ2-7,TRBV2,.,TRBD2,CASQGGSSYEQYF,TGTGCCAGCCAAGGCGGGAGCTCCTACGAGCAGTACTTC
TRBJ1-4,TRBV7-9,.,.,CASSPRNEKLFF,TGTGCCAGCAGCCCGAGGAATGAAAAACTGTTTTTT
TRBJ1-6,TRBV27,once,TRBD1,CASATGQGFASSPLHF,TGTGCCAGTGCCACGGGACAGGGTTTTGCCAGTTCACCCCTCCACTTT
TRBJ2-7,TRBV14,once,TRBD2,CASSQVRGVVEEQYF,TGTGCCAGCAGCCAAGTACGGGGGGTAGTAGAGGAGCAGTACTTC
TRBJ2-7,TRBV19,.,TRBD1,CASSPVGQIRLNEQYF,TGTGCCAGTAGTCCGGTGGGACAGATAAGATTGAACGAGCAGTACTTC
TRBJ2-5,TRBV2,.,TRBD1,CASSDDRGRVSNPETQYF,TGTGCCAGCAGTGACGACAGGGGGCGCGTTTCGAATCCAGAGACCCAGTACTTC
TRBJ1-1,TRBV20-1,once,.,CSARQDTEAFF,TGCAGTGCTAGACAGGACACTGAAGCTTTCTTT
TRBJ1-2,TRBV6-6,.,.,CASSYSGDGYTF,TGTGCCAGCAGTTACTCCGGAGACGGCTACACCTTC